This T cell receptor (beta chain) was recorded in a study of Ad26.COV2.S vaccination and SARS-CoV-2 variants. Study summary: Ad26.COV2.S arm of COV1001 included the donor. Once, or twice with 56 days between doses, Ad26.COV2.S was given intramuscularly.

Assay used: immunoSEQ multiplex PCR; TCRdb lists only in-frame clones, some missing. The data hold roughly 510,000 clones, with 87% observed a single time. In regard to this clone: Antigen: not known.

Whole-study findings and limits: With respect to non-spike TCR breadth, vaccine and placebo recipients were similar.

This CDR3 spans 12 amino acids. From germline, CDR1 is MDHEN and CDR2 SYDVKM. The V end lost 7 bases, the J end lost 4 bases, and 11 bases lay between the germline ends. Sample treatment: around 19 received Ad26.COV2.S at low or high dose, single or two shots; five or six received placebo; per-sample allocation not given. It was on day 63 after the first vaccine or placebo injection that samples were taken. Aged 18-55 years, donor was enrolled in Boston in the early 2020s. This chain uses TRBV28 with TRBJ2-7; D is perhaps TRBD1 (5 bases). This TCR derives from a person between 18 and 60 years old who received the Ad26.COV2.S COVID-19 vaccine or a placebo. Sequences were derived from peripheral blood, sampled in a trial of Ad26.COV2.S vaccine versus placebo. The chain's CDR3 is CASTGQVYEQYF. The CDR3 DNA sequence: TGTGCCAGCACTGGACAAGTTTACGAGCAGTACTTC.